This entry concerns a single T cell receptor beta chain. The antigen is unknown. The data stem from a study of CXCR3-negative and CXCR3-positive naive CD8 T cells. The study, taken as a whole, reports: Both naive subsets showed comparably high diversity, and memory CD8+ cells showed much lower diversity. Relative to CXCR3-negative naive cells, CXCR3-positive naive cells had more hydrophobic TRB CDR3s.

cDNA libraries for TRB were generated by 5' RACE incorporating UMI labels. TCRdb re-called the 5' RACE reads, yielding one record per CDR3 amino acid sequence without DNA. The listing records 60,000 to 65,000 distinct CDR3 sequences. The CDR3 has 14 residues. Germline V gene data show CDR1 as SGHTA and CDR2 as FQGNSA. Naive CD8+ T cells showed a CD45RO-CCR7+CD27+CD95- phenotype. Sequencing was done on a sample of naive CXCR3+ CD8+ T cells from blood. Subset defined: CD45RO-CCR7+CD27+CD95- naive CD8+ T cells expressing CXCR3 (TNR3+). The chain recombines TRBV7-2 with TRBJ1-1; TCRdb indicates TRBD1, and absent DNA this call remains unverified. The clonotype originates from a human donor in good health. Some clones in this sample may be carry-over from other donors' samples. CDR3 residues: CASSWTGGHTEAFF.